This T cell receptor (beta chain) was found in a study of CD8 T cells in Susac syndrome. It was with random hexamers that 0.5 to 1 ug RNA was reverse transcribed. TCRdb itself ran the immunoSEQ multiplex PCR reads through MiXCR, one entry per CDR3 protein. Of 200,000 to 250,000 distinct CDR3 sequences detected, about 94% appear once; the ten largest clones hold around 0.15%. The germline V and J ends were trimmed by 1 base and 8 bases, with 14 bases remaining between them. Germline CDR1 and CDR2: SGHTA and FQGNSA. The CDR3 covers 15 residues. The clonotype originates from a human donor with Susac syndrome. The specimen was CD4+ T cells from PBMCs. This chain links TRBV7-2 with TRBJ2-2, with a weak D call TRBD2 (7 bases). The CDR3 DNA follows: TGTGCCAGCAGCTTAGTACGGGGGGCAGAAGGGGAGCTGTTTTTT. Translating it yields CASSLVRGAEGELFF. The complete variable domain, with remaining parts taken from reference TRBV7-2 and TRBJ2-2, reads GAGVSQSPSNKVTEKGKDVELRCDPISGHTALYWYRQSLGQGLEFLIYFQGNSAPDKSGLPSDRFSAERTGGSVSTLTIQRTQQEDSAVYLCASSLVRGAEGELFFGEGSRLTVL.